The clone carrying this T cell receptor (beta chain) turned up a few times. Its antigen is still unknown. The CDR3 runs to 19 residues. Unmatched junction bases numbered 12, after V lost 1 base and J lost 0 bases. Per the germline V gene, CDR1 is SGHDN and CDR2 is FVKESK. This entry is derived from a study of CD8+ T cells in alopecia areata. Whole-study findings and limits: Patients showed less clear TCR sequence sharing than mice, possibly partly because of HLA diversity. Lesional scalp, notably in alopecia totalis/universalis, had clonality above that of normal scalp.

The treatment was: oral pan-JAK inhibitor, 5-10 mg twice daily. It was from alopecia areata patients that lesional scalp punch biopsies and peripheral blood were collected. cDNA serving as the sequencing template came from extracted, reverse transcribed RNA. Libraries were prepared by immunoSEQ multiplex PCR; TCRdb keeps only in-frame clonotypes and omits some of them. Counted here are under 350,000 clones, 58% occurring once; the ten biggest clones make up 1.8%. Sample: CD4+ T cells sorted from blood, taken at week 24, from a patient treated with tofacitinib. The chain has TRBV14 and TRBJ2-7, with 10 positions matching TRBD1. This clonotype was obtained from a human donor with alopecia areata. This CDR3 is CASSQAGQGVARVSYEQYF. The CDR3 DNA follows: TGTGCCAGCAGCCAAGCCGGACAGGGGGTTGCTCGAGTCTCCTACGAGCAGTACTTC.